These 24 T cell receptor beta chains originate from one sample sequenced in a study of human T cells and chemical hapten exposure. A single record per CDR3 protein comes from TCRdb applying MiXCR to the RACE reads. This sample has around 160,000 distinct CDR3 sequences; roughly 15% occur once, and the top ten carry about 1.7%. Time point: patch test 1, 2 weeks after DPC sensitization. The sample's treatment: therapeutic diphenylcyclopropenone sensitization with weekly scalp DPC. The source was whole blood, collected in connection with sensitization to the hapten diphenylcyclopropenone (DPC). The origin of the receptors is a young woman with alopecia areata. Some clones in this sample may be carry-over from other donors' samples.

This clonotype was seen a few times. The chain carries TRBV28 and TRBJ1-1, with D perhaps matching TRBD1 (5 bases). Germline CDR1 is MDHEN and CDR2 is SYDVKM. This CDR3 comprises 14 residues. The V end was cut by 6 bases, the J end by 4 bases, with 15 bases between. DNA for the CDR3: TGTGCCAGCAGCCGCCAGGCAGGGTTCACTGAAGCTTTCTTT. As protein: CASSRQAGFTEAFF.

This clonotype was recorded a few times. J is TRBJ1-2 and V is TRBV12-3 or TRBV12-4, with a tentative D call TRBD1 (6 bases). Trimming left V 6 bases short and J 4 bases short, with 12 bases between. The CDR3 spans 13 residues. The CDR3 here is CASRDSYTYGYTF. For the CDR3, the DNA is TGTGCCAGCAGGGACAGCTACACCTATGGCTACACCTTC.

The chain combines TRBV3-1 with TRBJ2-3; no reliable D call. The CDR3 is made up of 15 amino acids. The germline V and J ends were trimmed by 2 bases and 2 bases, with 11 bases remaining between them. The germline V gene encodes CDR1 LGHDT and CDR2 YNNKEL (reference sequence). DNA of the CDR3: TGTGCCAGCAGCCAAATCTCAGCAGCCACAGATACGCAGTATTTT. It codes for CASSQISAATDTQYF.

This chain links TRBV29-1 with TRBJ2-5; no clear D gene. CDR3 length: 12 amino acids. In germline, CDR1 is SQVTM, CDR2 ANQGSEA. V was cut by 4 bases and J by 0 bases, with 6 bases left in between. In nucleotides, the CDR3 is TGCAGCGTTGTACCGAACCAAGAGACCCAGTACTTC. Translating gives CSVVPNQETQYF.

This clonotype was counted between two and nine times. V usage is TRBV7-2 and J usage is TRBJ2-2; D is unclear. The CDR3 contains 13 residues. V was shortened by 2 bases and J by 3 bases, with 4 bases between the two germline ends. Germline V gene data show CDR1 as SGHTA and CDR2 as FQGNSA. The CDR3 DNA sequence: TGTGCCAGCAGCTTAATGCACACCGGGGAGCTGTTTTTT. Amino acids: CASSLMHTGELFF.

The V and J genes are TRBV5-1 and TRBJ2-3; 9 positions match TRBD1. Losses at the gene ends were 5 bases for V and 3 bases for J; bases not matched to a gene: 4. Germline CDR1 SGHRS, CDR2 YFSETQ. The CDR3 spans 14 residues. CDR3: CASRQGTGTDTQYF. CDR3 nucleotide sequence: TGCGCCAGCAGGCAAGGGACAGGGACAGATACGCAGTATTTT.

This clonotype was found a few times. The rearrangement uses TRBV10-1 and TRBJ2-1; no reliable D call. V gave up 2 bases and J gave up 4 bases, with 6 bases separating them. The germline CDR1 and CDR2 sequences are WNHNN and SYGVQD (reference sequence). The CDR3 spans 13 residues. The CDR3 DNA follows: TGCGCCAGCAGTGAGGGGCCATACAATGAGCAGTTCTTC. Amino acid sequence: CASSEGPYNEQFF.

This clonotype was observed a few times. V is TRBV11-2 and J is TRBJ2-6; D is perhaps TRBD1 (5 bases). Germline CDR1 reads SGHAT; CDR2 reads FQNNGV. This CDR3 region has 15 residues. V lost 1 base, J lost 2 bases, and 6 bases lay in between. The CDR3 region is CASSLARAGANVLTF. The DNA for the CDR3 is TGTGCCAGCAGCTTAGCCAGGGCTGGGGCCAACGTCCTGACTTTC.

A few counts support this clonotype. The chain couples TRBV5-4 to TRBJ2-2, with D possibly TRBD2 on 5 matching bases. The CDR3 covers 15 residues. Per germline, CDR1 SGHNT and CDR2 YYREEE (reference sequence). V gave up 4 bases and J gave up 5 bases, with 15 bases separating them. CDR3 residues: CASSPKSGETGELFF. The CDR3 DNA reads as TGTGCCAGCAGCCCAAAAAGTGGGGAGACCGGGGAGCTGTTTTTT.

This clonotype was counted many times. The chain carries TRBV29-1 and TRBJ1-5; D remains ambiguous. The V end was cut by 4 bases, the J end by 5 bases, with 12 bases between. In germline, CDR1 is SQVTM, CDR2 ANQGSEA. The length of the CDR3 is 13 residues. The CDR3 DNA reads TGCAGCGTTGTTGGGAGTCTTGATCAGCCCCAGCATTTT. This sequence encodes CSVVGSLDQPQHF.

The chain is built from TRBV4-2 and TRBJ2-7; 8 bases map to TRBD2. The junction had 6 bases not matched to a gene; V was cut back by 2 bases and J by 6 bases. CDR1 is LGHNA, CDR2 YNFKEQ, per germline. The CDR3 is 14 amino acids. CDR3 nucleotide sequence: TGTGCCAGCAGCCAACCCGGGACTAGTTCCGAGCAGTACTTC. Residues: CASSQPGTSSEQYF.

This clonotype was counted ten times or more. This rearrangement joins TRBV15 to TRBJ1-2; the D gene is possibly TRBD1 (5 bases). Germline-derived CDR1 and CDR2 are LNHNV and YYDKDF (reference sequence). The CDR3 has 14 amino acids. Deletions cut 8 bases from V and 8 bases from J, with 21 bases between. The DNA of the CDR3 is TGTGCCACCGCCCGGGACCGCGGTTGGGGGGGCTACACCTTC. Its translation: CATARDRGWGGYTF.

This clonotype was found many times. The V and J genes are TRBV28 and TRBJ2-5; the match to TRBD2 covers 13 bases. The germline V gene encodes CDR1 MDHEN and CDR2 SYDVKM. The CDR3 length is 18 residues. V lost 6 bases and J lost 2; bases outside the gene matches: 12. The CDR3, as DNA: TGTGCCAGCAGCAGACTAGCGGGAGGAGTCGTAGGGCAAGAGACCCAGTACTTC. Protein product: CASSRLAGGVVGQETQYF.

This clonotype showed up just a few times. The chain recombines TRBV3-1 with TRBJ1-6, with a weak D call TRBD1 (5 bases). Per the germline V gene, CDR1 is LGHDT and CDR2 is YNNKEL (reference sequence). The CDR3 sequence is 15 residues long. The ends were cut back, 4 bases at V and 5 bases at J, with 12 bases in the middle. Written as DNA, the CDR3 is TGTGCCAGCAGCCCCACCGGGGGAAATAATTCACCCCTCCACTTT. Encoded protein: CASSPTGGNNSPLHF.

The genes are TRBV21-1 and TRBJ1-5. TRBV21-1 is listed as a pseudogene. CDR3 length equals 18 residues. In DNA form, the CDR3 reads TGTGCCAGCAGCAAAGGCCTAAGGAGGGTTTCAGAGGATCAGCCCCAGCATTTT. As protein: CASSKGLRRVSEDQPQHF.

The table lists this clonotype with many counts. This rearrangement joins TRBV6-1 to TRBJ2-5; weak D call: TRBD2 (6 bases). The CDR3 extends over 13 amino acids. CDR1 and CDR2 from the germline V gene are MNHNS and SASEGT. V was trimmed by 5 bases and J by 2 bases, leaving 9 bases between them. The CDR3: CASSPGLQETQYF. DNA of the CDR3: TGTGCCAGCAGTCCGGGACTGCAAGAGACCCAGTACTTC.

This clonotype was seen only a few times. This chain joins TRBV7-8 and TRBJ1-1; TRBD1 matches at 9 bases. With 5 bases clipped from V and 3 bases from J, the junction kept 10 bases outside the gene matches. Germline CDR1 is SGHVS and CDR2 is FQNEAQ. The CDR3 is made up of 16 amino acids. In DNA, the CDR3 is TGTGCCAGCAGCCCGAGGGCCGGGACAGGGTACACTGAAGCTTTCTTT. Translation gives CASSPRAGTGYTEAFF. The whole variable domain, filled in from reference TRBV7-8 and TRBJ1-1, reads GAGVSQSPRYKVAKRGQDVALRCDPISGHVSLFWYQQALGQGPEFLTYFQNEAQLDKSGLPSDRFFAERPEGSVSTLKIQRTQQEDSAVYLCASSPRAGTGYTEAFFGQGTRLTVV.

In its sample, this clonotype was seen many times. The chain has TRBV7-9 and TRBJ2-5; 8 nucleotides align to TRBD1. The CDR3 length is 13 residues. The V segment lost 6 bases and the J segment 4 bases; nucleotides outside the gene matches: 4. Germline V gene data show CDR1 as SEHNR and CDR2 as FQNEAQ (reference sequence). DNA for the CDR3: TGTGCCAGCAGTTCGACAGGGGTAGAGACCCAGTACTTC. Translation gives CASSSTGVETQYF.

This rearrangement joins TRBV29-1 to TRBJ1-4, with D possibly TRBD1 on 5 matching bases. The CDR3 has 12 residues. CDR1 SQVTM and CDR2 ANQGSEA come from the germline V gene. Between the trimmed V and J ends, which lost 6 bases and 8 bases, there was a span of 13 bases. The CDR3: CSVRDLGEKLFF. CDR3 DNA sequence: TGCAGCGTGAGGGACCTTGGGGAAAAACTGTTTTTT.

This clonotype was counted ten times or more. The chain links TRBV6-5 to TRBJ1-2, with 7 bases identical to TRBD1. Germline V CDR1 and CDR2: MNHEY, SVGAGI. This CDR3 has 12 residues. J gave up 4 bases and V 10 bases, and 6 bases lay outside the gene matches. CDR3 sequence: CATSTGTYGYTF. CDR3 bases: TGTGCCACCTCGACAGGGACCTATGGCTACACCTTC.

There are a few counts of this clonotype. CDR3: CASSPPPGQPNSPLHF. CDR3 nucleotides: TGTGCCAGCTCACCACCTCCGGGACAGCCGAATTCACCCCTCCACTTT. The chain couples TRBV18 to TRBJ1-6; 7 nucleotides agree with TRBD1. Germline-derived CDR1 and CDR2 are KGHSH and LQKENI. The CDR3 is made up of 16 amino acids. Trimming took 0 bases from V and 7 from J; bases not matched to a gene: 6.

In this sample, this clonotype turned up many times. The chain has TRBV5-6 and TRBJ2-7, with 7 bases identical to TRBD2. The V segment lost 4 bases and the J segment 6 bases; nucleotides outside the gene matches: 10. The germline V gene has CDR1 SGHDT and CDR2 YYEEEE. The CDR3 loop spans 14 amino acids. CDR3 sequence (DNA): TGTGCCAGCAGCGCTGGCGGGGGTTTAGTCGAGCAGTACTTC. This encodes CASSAGGGLVEQYF.

The CDR3 DNA reads TGCGCCAGCAGCTTTGGACAAGCGGGAGAGACCCAGTACTTC. As protein: CASSFGQAGETQYF. This chain links TRBV5-1 with TRBJ2-5; a possible D gene is TRBD2 (6 bases). The length of the CDR3 is 14 residues. Germline V lookup: CDR1 SGHRS, CDR2 YFSETQ. The V and J ends lost 2 bases and 4 bases respectively, with 12 bases between them.

This clonotype was counted ten times or more. CDR3 in DNA: TGTGCCAGCAGTTTACCGCAAAAAAACTATGGCTACACCTTC. It yields the protein CASSLPQKNYGYTF. J is TRBJ1-2 and V is TRBV28; no clear D. Germline CDR1 reads MDHEN; CDR2 reads SYDVKM. The CDR3 contains 14 residues. Trimming took 2 bases from V and 2 from J, leaving 9 bases between them.